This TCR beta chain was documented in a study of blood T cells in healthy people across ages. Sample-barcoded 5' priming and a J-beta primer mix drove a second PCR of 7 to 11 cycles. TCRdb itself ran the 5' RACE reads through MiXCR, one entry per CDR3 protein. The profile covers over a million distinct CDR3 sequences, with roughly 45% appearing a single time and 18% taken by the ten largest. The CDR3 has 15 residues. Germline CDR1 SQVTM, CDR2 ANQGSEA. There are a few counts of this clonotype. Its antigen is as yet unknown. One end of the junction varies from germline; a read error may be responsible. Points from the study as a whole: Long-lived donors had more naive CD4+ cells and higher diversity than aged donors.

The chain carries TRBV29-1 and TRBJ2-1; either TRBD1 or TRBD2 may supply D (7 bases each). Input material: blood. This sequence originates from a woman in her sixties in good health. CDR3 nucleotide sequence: TGCAGCGTCGAAGGGGGCGGGAGCTCCTACAATGAGCAGTTCTTC. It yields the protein CSVEGGGSSYNEQFF.